This T cell receptor beta chain comes out of a study of T cells after yellow fever vaccination. Trimming removed 5 bases from V and 2 bases from J; junction bases left unmatched: 2. Germline V gene data show CDR1 as DFQATT and CDR2 as SNEGSKA (reference sequence). This CDR3 has 13 residues. TCRdb used MiXCR to reprocess the 5' RACE reads, holding one entry per CDR3 protein. The table includes 620,000 or so distinct CDR3 sequences, around a sixth detected once. This sample comprised PBMCs, obtained 5 to 6 days after the first yellow fever vaccination. The chain has TRBV20-1 and TRBJ2-5; 10 nucleotides agree with TRBD2. This receptor was taken from a man aged 18 to 29 who received the YFV17D yellow fever vaccine. The CDR3 region has the DNA TGCAGTGCTCTACTAGCGGGGCAAGAGACCCAGTACTTC. Translation: CSALLAGQETQYF.